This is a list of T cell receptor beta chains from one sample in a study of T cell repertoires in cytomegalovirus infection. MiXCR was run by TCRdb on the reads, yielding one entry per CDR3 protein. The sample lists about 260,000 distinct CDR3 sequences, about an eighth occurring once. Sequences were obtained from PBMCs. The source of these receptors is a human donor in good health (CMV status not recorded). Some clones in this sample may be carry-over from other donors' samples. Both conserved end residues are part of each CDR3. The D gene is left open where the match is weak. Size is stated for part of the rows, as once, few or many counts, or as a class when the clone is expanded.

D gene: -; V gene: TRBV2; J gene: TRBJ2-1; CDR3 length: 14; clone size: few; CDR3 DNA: TGTGCCAGCAGGCAGGAGGGAGCCCCCAATGAGCAGTTCTTC; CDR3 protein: CASRQEGAPNEQFF
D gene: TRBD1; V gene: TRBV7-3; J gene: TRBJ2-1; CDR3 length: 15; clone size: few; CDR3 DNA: TGTGCCAGCAGCTTAATAGGAGGACAGGGACATGAGCAGTTCTTC; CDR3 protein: CASSLIGGQGHEQFF
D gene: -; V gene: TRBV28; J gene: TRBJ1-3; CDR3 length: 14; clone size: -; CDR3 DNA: TGTGCCAGCAGTCGCAGGAGCTCTGGAAACACCATATATTTT; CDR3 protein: CASSRRSSGNTIYF
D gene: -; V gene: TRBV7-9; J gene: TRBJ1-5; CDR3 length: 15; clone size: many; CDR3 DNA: TGTGCCAGCAGCTTAGGTGGGGGGGGCCCTCAGCCCCAGCATTTT; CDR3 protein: CASSLGGGGPQPQHF
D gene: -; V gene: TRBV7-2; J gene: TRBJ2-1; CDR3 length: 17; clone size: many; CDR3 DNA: TGTGCCAGCAGCCCCTACCTGTGGGGGTTTACCTACAATGAGCAGTTCTTC; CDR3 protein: CASSPYLWGFTYNEQFF
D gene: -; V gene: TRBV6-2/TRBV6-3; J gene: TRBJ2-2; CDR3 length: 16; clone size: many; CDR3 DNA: TGTGCCAGCAGTTACTCGACCAGATCAAACACCGGGGAGCTGTTTTTT; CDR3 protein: CASSYSTRSNTGELFF
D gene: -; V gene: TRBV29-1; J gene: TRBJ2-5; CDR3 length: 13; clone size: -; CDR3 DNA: TGCAGCGTTCTAGGGCGGTACCAAGAGACCCAGTACTTC; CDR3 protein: CSVLGRYQETQYF
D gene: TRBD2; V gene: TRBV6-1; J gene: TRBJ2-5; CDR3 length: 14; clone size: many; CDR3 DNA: TGTGCCAGCAGTGGGGGACTAGTACAGGAGACCCAGTACTTC; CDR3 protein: CASSGGLVQETQYF
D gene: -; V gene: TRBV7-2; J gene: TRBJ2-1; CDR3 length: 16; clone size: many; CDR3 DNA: TGTGCCAGCAGCTTAGGGGTGCAGATTATCTACAATGAGCAGTTCTTC; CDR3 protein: CASSLGVQIIYNEQFF
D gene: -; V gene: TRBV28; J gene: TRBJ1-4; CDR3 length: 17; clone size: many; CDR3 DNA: TGTGCCAGCAGTTTATTTCAGGGCCTCGGAACTAATGAAAAACTGTTTTTT; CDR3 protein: CASSLFQGLGTNEKLFF
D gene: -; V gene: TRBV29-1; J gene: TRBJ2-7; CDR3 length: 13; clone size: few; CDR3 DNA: TGCAGCGTCGCCGGTGATTTAGTTTACGAGCAGTACTTC; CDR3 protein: CSVAGDLVYEQYF
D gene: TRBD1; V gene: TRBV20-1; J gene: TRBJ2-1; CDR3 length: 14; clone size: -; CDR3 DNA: TGCAGTGCTAGAGGACAGGGTCAATACAATGAGCAGTTCTTC; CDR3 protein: CSARGQGQYNEQFF
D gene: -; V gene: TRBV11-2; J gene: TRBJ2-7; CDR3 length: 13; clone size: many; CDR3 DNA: TGTGCCAGCAGCGGACTACCCTCCAGATGGCAGTACTTC; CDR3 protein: CASSGLPSRWQYF
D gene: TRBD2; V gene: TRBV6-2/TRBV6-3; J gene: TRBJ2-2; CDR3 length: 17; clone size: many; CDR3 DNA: TGTGCCAGCAGACGGTTTAGCGGGCGATACGACACCGGGGAGCTGTTTTTT; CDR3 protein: CASRRFSGRYDTGELFF
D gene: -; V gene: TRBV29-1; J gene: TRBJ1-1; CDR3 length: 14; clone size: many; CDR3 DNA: TGCAGCGTTGAACGACTCCTTGCGGAGACTGAAGCTTTCTTT; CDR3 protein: CSVERLLAETEAFF
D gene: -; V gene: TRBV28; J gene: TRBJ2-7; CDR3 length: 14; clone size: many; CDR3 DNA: TGTGCCAGCAGTTTGTCCTACAGACTTTACGAGCAGTACTTC; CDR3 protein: CASSLSYRLYEQYF
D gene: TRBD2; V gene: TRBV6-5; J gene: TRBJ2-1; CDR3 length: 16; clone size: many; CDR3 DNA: TGTGCCAGCAGTTACTCTACGGGAGGAATTTACAATGAGCAGTTCTTC; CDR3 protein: CASSYSTGGIYNEQFF
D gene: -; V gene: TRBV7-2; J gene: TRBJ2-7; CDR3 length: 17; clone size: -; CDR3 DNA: TGTGCCAGCAGCGTTAGGAGGGGCTTAGTAGCGGCCTACGAGCAGTACTTC; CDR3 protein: CASSVRRGLVAAYEQYF
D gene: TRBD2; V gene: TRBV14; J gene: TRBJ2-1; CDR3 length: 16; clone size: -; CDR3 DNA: TGTGCCAGCAGTCGCCTCACTAGCGGTCTCTACAATGAGCAGTTCTTC; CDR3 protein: CASSRLTSGLYNEQFF
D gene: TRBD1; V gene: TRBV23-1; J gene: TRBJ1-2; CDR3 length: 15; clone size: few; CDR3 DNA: TGCGCCAGCAACCTGGGACAGGGAATAGGCTATGGCTACACCTTC; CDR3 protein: CASNLGQGIGYGYTF
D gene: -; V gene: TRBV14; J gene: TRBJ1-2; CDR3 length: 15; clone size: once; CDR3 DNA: TGTGCCAGCAGTCGATCCGGGAGCCTATTCTATGGCTACACCTTC; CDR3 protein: CASSRSGSLFYGYTF
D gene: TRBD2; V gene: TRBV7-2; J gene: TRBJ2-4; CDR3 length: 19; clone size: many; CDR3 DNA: TGTGCCAGCAGCTTAGCATCGGCTAGCGGGACGCTAGCCAAAAACATTCAGTACTTC; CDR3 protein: CASSLASASGTLAKNIQYF
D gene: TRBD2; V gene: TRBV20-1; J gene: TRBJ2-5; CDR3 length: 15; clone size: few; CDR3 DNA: TGCAGTGCTAGAGGTGGAGCGGGAGCGCTCGAGACCCAGTACTTC; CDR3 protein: CSARGGAGALETQYF
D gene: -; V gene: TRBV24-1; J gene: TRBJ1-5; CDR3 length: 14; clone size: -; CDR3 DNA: TGTGCCACCAGTGACTTGAGGGGCAATCAGCCCCAGCATTTT; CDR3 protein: CATSDLRGNQPQHF
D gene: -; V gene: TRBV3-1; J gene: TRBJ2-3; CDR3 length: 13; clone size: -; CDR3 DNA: TGTGCCAGCAGCCACACCTCCTCGGATACGCAGTATTTT; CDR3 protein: CASSHTSSDTQYF
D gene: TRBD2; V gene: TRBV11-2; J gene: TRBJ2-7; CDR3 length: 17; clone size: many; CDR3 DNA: TGTGCCAGCAGCTTAGCACTGGGGGGGGGATCCTCCTACGAGCAGTACTTC; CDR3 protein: CASSLALGGGSSYEQYF
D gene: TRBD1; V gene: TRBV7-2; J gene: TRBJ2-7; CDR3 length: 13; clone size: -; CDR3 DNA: TGTGCCAGCAGCTCGACAGGGAGACGGGAGCAGTACTTC; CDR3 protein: CASSSTGRREQYF
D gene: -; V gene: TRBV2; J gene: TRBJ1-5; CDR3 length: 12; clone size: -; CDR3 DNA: TGTGCCAGCAGGCGGACGGATCAGCCCCAGCATTTT; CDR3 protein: CASRRTDQPQHF
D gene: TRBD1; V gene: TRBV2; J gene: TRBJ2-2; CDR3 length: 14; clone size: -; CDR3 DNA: TGTGCCAGCGTGACAGGGCCGAACACCGGGGAGCTGTTTTTT; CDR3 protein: CASVTGPNTGELFF
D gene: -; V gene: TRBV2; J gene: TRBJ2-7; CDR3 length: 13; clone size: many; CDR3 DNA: TGTGCCAGCAGAAGGGCTCCTAGCTTCGAGCAGTACTTC; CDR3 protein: CASRRAPSFEQYF
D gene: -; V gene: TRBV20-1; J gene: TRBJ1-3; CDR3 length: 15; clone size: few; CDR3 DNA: TGCAGTGCCCCCGAACCGGGAAGCTCTGGAAACACCATATATTTT; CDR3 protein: CSAPEPGSSGNTIYF
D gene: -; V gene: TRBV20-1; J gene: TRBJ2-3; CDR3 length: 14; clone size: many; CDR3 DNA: TGCAGTGCTAGCCGGGCGCTGGGGACAGATACGCAGTATTTT; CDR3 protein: CSASRALGTDTQYF
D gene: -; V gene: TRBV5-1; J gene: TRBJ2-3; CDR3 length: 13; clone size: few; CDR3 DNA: TGCGCCAGCAGCCCAGGGGTGCCAGATACGCAGTATTTT; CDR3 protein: CASSPGVPDTQYF
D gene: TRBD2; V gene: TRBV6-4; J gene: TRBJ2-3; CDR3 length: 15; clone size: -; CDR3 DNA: TGTGCCAGCAGTGACGGGGGAGGGCCGGCAGATACGCAGTATTTT; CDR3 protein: CASSDGGGPADTQYF
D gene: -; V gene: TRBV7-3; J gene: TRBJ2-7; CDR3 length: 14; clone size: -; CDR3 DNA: TGTGCCAGCAGCGCGACAGGCTTCTCCTACGAGCAGTACTTC; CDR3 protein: CASSATGFSYEQYF
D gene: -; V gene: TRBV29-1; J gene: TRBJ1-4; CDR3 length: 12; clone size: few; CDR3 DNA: TGCAGCGGACAGGCAGGTGATGAAAAACTGTTTTTT; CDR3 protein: CSGQAGDEKLFF
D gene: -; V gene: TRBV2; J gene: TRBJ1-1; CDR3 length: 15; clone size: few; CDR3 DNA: TGTGCCAGTACCGAAGGCAAAGACTGGCACACTGAAGCTTTCTTT; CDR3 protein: CASTEGKDWHTEAFF
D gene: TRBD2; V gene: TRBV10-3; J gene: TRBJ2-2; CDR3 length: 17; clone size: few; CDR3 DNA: TGTGCCATCTTTTGGACTAGCGGGGGGGCGAACACCGGGGAGCTGTTTTTT; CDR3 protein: CAIFWTSGGANTGELFF
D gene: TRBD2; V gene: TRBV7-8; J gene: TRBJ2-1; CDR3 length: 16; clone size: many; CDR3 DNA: TGTGCCAGCAGCTTAGTCGGCGGGAGGTCATACAATGAGCAGTTCTTC; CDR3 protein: CASSLVGGRSYNEQFF
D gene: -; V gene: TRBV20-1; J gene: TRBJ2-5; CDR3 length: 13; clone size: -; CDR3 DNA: TGCAGTGCTAGGCGACTGGCGGAAGAGACCCAGTACTTC; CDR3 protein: CSARRLAEETQYF
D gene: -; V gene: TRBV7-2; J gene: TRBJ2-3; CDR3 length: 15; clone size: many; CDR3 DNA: TGTGCCAGCAGCTTCGGGACACCCAGGACAGATACGCAGTATTTT; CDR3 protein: CASSFGTPRTDTQYF
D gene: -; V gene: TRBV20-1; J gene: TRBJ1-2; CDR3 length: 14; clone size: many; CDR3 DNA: TGCAGTGCCTGGCCGGAGCTTACTAACTATGGCTACACCTTC; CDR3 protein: CSAWPELTNYGYTF
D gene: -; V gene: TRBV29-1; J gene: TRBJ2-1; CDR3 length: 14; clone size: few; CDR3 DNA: TGCAGCGTTGTGGATAGCGTGACCTACAATGAGCAGTTCTTC; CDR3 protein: CSVVDSVTYNEQFF
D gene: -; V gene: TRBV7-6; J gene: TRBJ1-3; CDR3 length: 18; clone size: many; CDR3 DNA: TGTGCCAGCAGCCCCCGAGCATGGACATCCGTCTCTGGAAACACCATATATTTT; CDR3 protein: CASSPRAWTSVSGNTIYF
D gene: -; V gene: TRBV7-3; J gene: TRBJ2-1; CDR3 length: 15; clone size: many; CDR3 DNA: TGTGCCAGCAGCCCCTATAGCGGTTCCTACAATGAGCAGTTCTTC; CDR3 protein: CASSPYSGSYNEQFF
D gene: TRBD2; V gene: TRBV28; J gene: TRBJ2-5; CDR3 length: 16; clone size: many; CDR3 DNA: TGTGCCAGCAGTTTAGTGGCGGGAGTTGATCAAGAGACCCAGTACTTC; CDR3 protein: CASSLVAGVDQETQYF
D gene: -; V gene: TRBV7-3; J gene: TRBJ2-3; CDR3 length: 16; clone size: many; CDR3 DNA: TGTGCCAGCTCCATAGAGGGCGGGGCCGGCACAGATACGCAGTATTTT; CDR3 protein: CASSIEGGAGTDTQYF
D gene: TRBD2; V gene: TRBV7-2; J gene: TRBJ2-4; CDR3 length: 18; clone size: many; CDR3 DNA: TGTGCCAGCAGCTTAGGGGCTAGCGGAGGCGGGGCCAAAAACATTCAGTACTTC; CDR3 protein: CASSLGASGGGAKNIQYF
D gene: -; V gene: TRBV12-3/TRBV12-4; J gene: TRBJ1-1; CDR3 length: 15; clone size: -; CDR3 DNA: TGTGCCAGCAGTTTAAGGGGACGCGTGAACACTGAAGCTTTCTTT; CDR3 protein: CASSLRGRVNTEAFF
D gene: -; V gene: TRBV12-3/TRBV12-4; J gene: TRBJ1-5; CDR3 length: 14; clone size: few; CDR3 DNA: TGTGCCAGCAGTTACACGGGTAACGGACGGCCCCAGCATTTT; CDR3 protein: CASSYTGNGRPQHF
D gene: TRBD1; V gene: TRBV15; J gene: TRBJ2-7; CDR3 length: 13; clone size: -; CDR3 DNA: TGTGCCACCCCAGGACAGGTGACCTACGAGCAGTACTTC; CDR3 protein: CATPGQVTYEQYF
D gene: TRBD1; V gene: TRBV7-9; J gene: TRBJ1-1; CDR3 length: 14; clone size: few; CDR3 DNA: TGTGCCAGCAGCCGAGGGACAGGGGGCACTGAAGCTTTCTTT; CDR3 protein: CASSRGTGGTEAFF
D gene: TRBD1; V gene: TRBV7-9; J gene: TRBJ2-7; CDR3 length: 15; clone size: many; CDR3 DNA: TGTGCCAGCAGCCCTGGACAGGTGCGAATCTACGAGCAGTACTTC; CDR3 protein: CASSPGQVRIYEQYF
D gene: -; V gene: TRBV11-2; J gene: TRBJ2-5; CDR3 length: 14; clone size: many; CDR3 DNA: TGTGCCAGCAGCTCTCGAGGGGGCCAAGAGACCCAGTACTTC; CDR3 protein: CASSSRGGQETQYF
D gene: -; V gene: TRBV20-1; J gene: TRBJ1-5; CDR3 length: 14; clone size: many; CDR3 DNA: TGCAGTGCAATAGCGTCCAGAAGTAATCAGCCCCAGCATTTT; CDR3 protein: CSAIASRSNQPQHF
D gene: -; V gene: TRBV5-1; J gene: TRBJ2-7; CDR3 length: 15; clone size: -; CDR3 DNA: TGCGCCAGCAGCCCAGGCGGGACAGCGTTCTACGAGCAGTACTTC; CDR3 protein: CASSPGGTAFYEQYF
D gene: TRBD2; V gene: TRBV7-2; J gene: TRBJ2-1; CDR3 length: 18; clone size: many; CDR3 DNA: TGTGCCAGCAGCTTAATCGCCGGGGGGGGCCATCTACCCAATGAGCAGTTCTTC; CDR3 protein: CASSLIAGGGHLPNEQFF
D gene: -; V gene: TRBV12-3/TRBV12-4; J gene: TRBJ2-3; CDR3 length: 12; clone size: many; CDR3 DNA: TGTGCCAGCAGTCCGAAAACAGATACGCAGTATTTT; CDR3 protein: CASSPKTDTQYF
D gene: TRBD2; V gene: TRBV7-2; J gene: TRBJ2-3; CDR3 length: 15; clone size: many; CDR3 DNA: TGTGCCAGCAGCCTGGGGGGGGGGAACACAGATACGCAGTATTTT; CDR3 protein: CASSLGGGNTDTQYF
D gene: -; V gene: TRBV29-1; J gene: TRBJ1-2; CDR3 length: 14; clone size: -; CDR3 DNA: TGCAGCGTTGAAGATCGTGGTGGGTCTGGGGGCTACACCTTC; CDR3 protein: CSVEDRGGSGGYTF